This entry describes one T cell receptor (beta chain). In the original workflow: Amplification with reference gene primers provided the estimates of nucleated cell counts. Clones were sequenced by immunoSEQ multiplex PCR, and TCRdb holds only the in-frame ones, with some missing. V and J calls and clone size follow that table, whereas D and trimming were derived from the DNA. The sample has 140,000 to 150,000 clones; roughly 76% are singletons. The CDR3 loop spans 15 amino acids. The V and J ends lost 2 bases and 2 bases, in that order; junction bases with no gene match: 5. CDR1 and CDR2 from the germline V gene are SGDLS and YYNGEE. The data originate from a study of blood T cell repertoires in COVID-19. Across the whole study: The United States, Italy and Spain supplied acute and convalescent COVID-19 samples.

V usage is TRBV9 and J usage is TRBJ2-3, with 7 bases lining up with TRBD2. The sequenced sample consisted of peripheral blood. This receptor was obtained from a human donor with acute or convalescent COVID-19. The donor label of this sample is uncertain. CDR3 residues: CASSVSSGFTDTQYF. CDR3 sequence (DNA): TGTGCCAGCAGCGTTTCTAGCGGTTTCACAGATACGCAGTATTTT.